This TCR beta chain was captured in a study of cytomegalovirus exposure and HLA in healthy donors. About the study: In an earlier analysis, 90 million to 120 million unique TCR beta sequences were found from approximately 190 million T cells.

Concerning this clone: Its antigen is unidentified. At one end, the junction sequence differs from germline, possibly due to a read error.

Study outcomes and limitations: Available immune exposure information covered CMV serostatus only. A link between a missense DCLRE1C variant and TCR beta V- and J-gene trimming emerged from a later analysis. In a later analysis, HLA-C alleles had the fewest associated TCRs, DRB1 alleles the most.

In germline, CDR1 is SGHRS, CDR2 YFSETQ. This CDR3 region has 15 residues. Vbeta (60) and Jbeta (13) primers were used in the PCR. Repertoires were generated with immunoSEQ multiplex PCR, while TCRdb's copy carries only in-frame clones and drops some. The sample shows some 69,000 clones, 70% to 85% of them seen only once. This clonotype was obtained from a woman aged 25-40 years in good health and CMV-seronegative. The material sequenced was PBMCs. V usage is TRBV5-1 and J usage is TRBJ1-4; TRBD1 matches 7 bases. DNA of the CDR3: TGCGCCAGCAGGTTGGACAGGTCGACTAATGAAAAACTGTTTTTT. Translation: CASRLDRSTNEKLFF.